One and the same sample provided the 20 T cell receptor beta chains below, sequenced in a study of shared clonotypes between healthy human individuals. This table comes from immunoSEQ multiplex PCR, and its TCRdb copy is limited to in-frame clones, with some not included. The profile covers around 2.1 million clones, with around 95% appearing a single time and roughly 0.13% taken by the ten largest. The source material was naive CD4+ T cells sorted from blood. Subset reported: CD45RA+ positively selected. These receptors were taken from a man younger than 35 in good health.

The chain employs TRBV9 and TRBJ2-1; D might be TRBD1 or TRBD2, each matching 6 bases. The V gene lost 0 bases and the J gene lost 5 bases, with 12 bases spanning the gap. The CDR3 spans 15 residues. Germline V CDR1 and CDR2: SGDLS, YYNGEE. The CDR3 here is CASSVARGADNEQFF. The CDR3 nucleotides are TGTGCCAGCAGCGTAGCGAGGGGGGCGGACAATGAGCAGTTCTTC.

This chain uses TRBV25-1 with TRBJ2-3; D uncertain. CDR3 length: 11 amino acids. V was cut by 1 base and J by 7 bases, with 3 bases left in between. The germline gives CDR1 MGHDK, CDR2 SYGVNS. The CDR3 DNA reads as TGTGCCAGCAGTGAATTGTATACGCAGTATTTT. Protein: CASSELYTQYF.

This rearrangement joins TRBV10-3 to TRBJ2-7, with 9 bases aligning to TRBD2. V shed 6 bases and J 6 bases; nucleotides not matched to a gene: 12. The CDR3 covers 15 residues. CDR1 is ENHRY and CDR2 is SYGVKD in the germline V gene. This chain's CDR3 is CAISRTSDTSAEQYF. The DNA for the CDR3 is TGTGCCATCAGCCGGACTAGCGACACCAGCGCCGAGCAGTACTTC.

The chain is built from TRBV19 and TRBJ2-7; 7 bases match TRBD2. Germline V lookup: CDR1 LNHDA, CDR2 SQIVND (reference sequence). The CDR3 has 15 residues. The ends lost 1 base at V and 0 bases at J; junction bases unmatched: 3. The CDR3 region is CASSIVGGSSYEQYF. In DNA, the CDR3 is TGTGCCAGTAGTATAGTTGGCGGGAGCTCCTACGAGCAGTACTTC.

The rearrangement links TRBV19 to TRBJ1-6; the match to TRBD1 covers 10 bases. The germline V gene encodes CDR1 LNHDA and CDR2 SQIVND (reference sequence). The CDR3 runs to 16 residues. V dropped 8 bases and J dropped 10; count of bases not matched to a gene: 14. The CDR3 spells CASGTGDRVSSSPLHF. CDR3 nucleotide sequence: TGTGCCAGTGGGACAGGGGACAGGGTATCAAGCTCACCCCTCCACTTT.

The J gene is TRBJ2-5, the V gene TRBV30; 7 bases line up with TRBD1. Per germline, CDR1 GTSNPN and CDR2 SVGIG (reference sequence). The ends lost 0 bases at V and 4 bases at J; junction bases unmatched: 5. This CDR3 is built from 14 residues. The CDR3 DNA follows: TGTGCCTGGAGTGTAATGACAGGGTCAGAGACCCAGTACTTC. This sequence encodes CAWSVMTGSETQYF.

The chain joins TRBV12-5 to TRBJ1-4; tentatively, D is TRBD1 (5 bases). Germline V gene sequence: CDR1 LGHNT, CDR2 FRNRAP. The CDR3 loop spans 17 amino acids. Trimming pared 5 bases from V and 4 bases from J, leaving 20 bases between. The CDR3 nucleotides are TGTGCTAGTGGTCACTCCGACAAGTGGAGGGGTAATGAAAAACTGTTTTTT. This gives the protein CASGHSDKWRGNEKLFF.

The chain employs TRBV19 and TRBJ2-4; TRBD1 or TRBD2 may be the D gene (6 bases each). V lost 3 bases and J 8 bases, leaving 8 bases between the germline ends. The CDR3 runs 12 residues. The germline CDR1 and CDR2 sequences are LNHDA and SQIVND (reference sequence). For the CDR3, the DNA is TGTGCCAGTAGTATGGGGGGCCACATTCAGTACTTC. It translates to CASSMGGHIQYF. Using reference TRBV19 and TRBJ2-4 for the parts outside the CDR3, the full variable domain is DGGITQSPKYLFRKEGQNVTLSCEQNLNHDAMYWYRQDPGQGLRLIYYSQIVNDFQKGDIAEGYSVSREKKESFPLTVTSAQKNPTAFYLCASSMGGHIQYFGAGTRLSVL.

The chain links TRBV2 to TRBJ2-5; D is ambiguous. In germline, CDR1 is SNHLY, CDR2 FYNNEI. V was shortened by 3 bases and J by 4 bases, with 6 bases between the two germline ends. The CDR3 loop spans 12 amino acids. The CDR3 sequence: CASSDRRETQYF. Here the CDR3 DNA reads TGTGCCAGCAGTGATCGTCGAGAGACCCAGTACTTC.

This chain joins TRBV6-6 and TRBJ1-2; D might be TRBD1 (6 bases). The CDR3 runs to 15 residues. Germline V lookup: CDR1 MNHNY, CDR2 SVGAGI (reference sequence). V was shortened by 5 bases and J by 4 bases, with 17 bases between the two germline ends. The CDR3 bases are TGTGCCAGCAGTCAACAGGGAGTAAGCGGCTATGGCTACACCTTC. Translation: CASSQQGVSGYGYTF.

This clone has just one count. V and J are TRBV10-3 and TRBJ2-3, with D maybe TRBD2 (5 bases). Trimming shortened V by 3 bases and J by 4 bases, and 23 bases separated the two germline ends. Germline V CDR1 and CDR2: ENHRY, SYGVKD. This CDR3 region has 18 residues. The CDR3 reads CAISDGEIRAMAADTQYF. The CDR3 nucleotides read TGTGCCATCAGTGACGGGGAAATCCGAGCGATGGCGGCAGATACGCAGTATTTT.

CDR3 amino acids: CAISPMGGYEQYF. CDR3 coding DNA: TGTGCCATCAGTCCCATGGGGGGCTACGAGCAGTACTTC. The gene calls are TRBV10-3 and TRBJ2-7; D might be TRBD2 (6 bases). Germline V gene lookup returns CDR1 ENHRY and CDR2 SYGVKD. Between the trimmed V and J ends, which lost 5 bases and 3 bases, there was a span of 11 bases. The CDR3 consists of 13 residues.

This clone was picked up one time. J is TRBJ1-1 and V is TRBV30; D perhaps matches TRBD1 (5 bases). CDR1 and CDR2 (germline): GTSNPN, SVGIG (reference sequence). Trimming took off 0 bases at V and 8 bases at J, with 10 bases between the two ends. The CDR3 loop spans 12 amino acids. The CDR3 DNA sequence: TGTGCCTGGAGTGTACGAGGGGCGGAAGCTTTCTTT. It codes for CAWSVRGAEAFF.

The chain is built from TRBV10-3 and TRBJ2-3; tentatively, D is TRBD1 (5 bases). Germline V gene sequence: CDR1 ENHRY, CDR2 SYGVKD. This CDR3 is built from 12 residues. V was trimmed by 7 bases and J by 3 bases, leaving 8 bases between them. DNA of the CDR3: TGTGCCATCAACCAGGGTACAGATACGCAGTATTTT. It translates to CAINQGTDTQYF.

This chain connects TRBV20-1 to TRBJ2-1; TRBD2 aligns across 8 bases. The CDR3 totals 11 residues. Germline V gene sequence: CDR1 DFQATT, CDR2 SNEGSKA (reference sequence). J was trimmed by 8 bases and V by 5 bases; bases with no gene match: 2. The DNA for the CDR3 is TGCAGTGCTCAGCGGGAGTATGAGCAGTTCTTC. Translating gives CSAQREYEQFF.

The V and J genes are TRBV29-1 and TRBJ1-1; no firm D call. This CDR3 is 13 amino acids long. Germline V lookup: CDR1 SQVTM, CDR2 ANQGSEA. Trimming removed 7 bases at V and 0 bases at J, with 12 bases between. CDR3 sequence reads: CSGQPSMNTEAFF. Written as DNA, the CDR3 is TGCAGCGGGCAGCCGTCCATGAACACTGAAGCTTTCTTT. Drawing the rest from reference TRBV29-1 and TRBJ1-1, the complete variable domain is SAVISQKPSRDICQRGTSLTIQCQVDSQVTMMFWYRQQPGQSLTLIATANQGSEATYESGFVIDKFPISRPNLTFSTLTVSNMSPEDSSIYLCSGQPSMNTEAFFGQGTRLTVV.

The chain links TRBV7-2 to TRBJ2-4, with TRBD2 identical over 9 bases. The CDR3 is 16 residues long. V trimming: 1 base; J trimming: 7 bases; junction bases outside the gene matches: 8. Germline lookup yields CDR1 SGHTA and CDR2 FQGNSA. CDR3 sequence reads: CASSLGPAGGGNIQYF. The CDR3 DNA sequence: TGTGCCAGCAGCTTAGGTCCAGCGGGGGGCGGGAACATTCAGTACTTC.

This chain joins TRBV14 and TRBJ2-6; D is uncertain. The CDR3 runs 16 residues. Germline values: CDR1 SGHDN, CDR2 FVKESK. The ends were cut back, 0 bases at V and 0 bases at J, with 6 bases in the middle. The CDR3 loop reads CASSQEGSSGANVLTF. The CDR3 DNA is TGTGCCAGCAGCCAAGAAGGTAGCTCTGGGGCCAACGTCCTGACTTTC. Looking up the rest from reference TRBV14 and TRBJ2-6 gives the full variable domain: EAGVTQFPSHSVIEKGQTVTLRCDPISGHDNLYWYRRVMGKEIKFLLHFVKESKQDESGMPNNRFLAERTGGTYSTLKVQPAELEDSGVYFCASSQEGSSGANVLTFGAGSRLTVL.

The gene calls are TRBV2 and TRBJ1-5, with 10 bases lining up with TRBD1. Unmatched junction bases numbered 6, after V lost 11 bases and J lost 2 bases. The germline gives CDR1 SNHLY, CDR2 FYNNEI. The CDR3 loop spans 14 amino acids. CDR3 amino acids: CALGTGVGNQPQHF. The CDR3 DNA sequence: TGTGCCCTGGGGACAGGGGTAGGCAATCAGCCCCAGCATTTT.

The rearrangement joins TRBV27 to TRBJ2-3, with TRBD1 as a possible D gene (5 bases). Trimming took off 2 bases at V and 2 bases at J, with 8 bases between the two ends. The CDR3 contains 14 residues. The germline V gene encodes CDR1 MNHEY and CDR2 SMNVEV (reference sequence). CDR3: CASSLTGHTDTQYF. The CDR3 nucleotides read TGTGCCAGCAGTTTAACAGGACACACAGATACGCAGTATTTT.